The 21 T cell receptor beta chains in this list originate from one sample, sequenced in a study of regulatory dendritic cells for organ transplantation. Clones were sequenced by immunoSEQ multiplex PCR, and TCRdb holds only the in-frame ones, with some missing. The sample shows more than 20,000 clones, around 86% of them seen only once. CFSE-labeled sorted T cells met regulatory or mature dendritic cells for four to five days. These receptors have no known antigen. Sequenced: naive CD4+ T cells from blood cultured with dendritic cells. As for subset: CD45RA+ naive T cells. The receptors come from a human donor in good health.

The chain carries TRBV13 and TRBJ1-5; a possible D gene is TRBD1 (6 bases). CDR1 PRHDT and CDR2 FYEKMQ come from the germline V gene (reference sequence). The V end lost 8 bases, the J end lost 6 bases, and 26 bases lay between the germline ends. This CDR3 has 17 amino acids. CDR3 in DNA: TGTGCCAGCCCTGGGGTGCCGACCGGGACAAGAAGTCAGCCCCAGCATTTT. It specifies CASPGVPTGTRSQPQHF.

J is TRBJ2-3 and V is TRBV5-4; 14 bases match TRBD2. The CDR3 covers 16 residues. The V gene end was trimmed by 4 bases and the J gene end by 6 bases; junction bases not matched to a gene: 7. Germline V gene data show CDR1 as SGHNT and CDR2 as YYREEE (reference sequence). The chain's CDR3 is CASSLGTSGSLDTQYF. The CDR3 coding sequence is TGTGCCAGCAGCCTGGGGACTAGCGGGAGTTTGGATACGCAGTATTTT.

The chain joins TRBV7-2 to TRBJ1-2, with 12 bases lining up with TRBD1. Germline V gene sequence: CDR1 SGHTA, CDR2 FQGNSA. The trim removed 6 bases at V and 2 bases at J, leaving 7 bases unmatched. CDR3 length equals 16 residues. This chain's CDR3 is CASRGGTGGRNYGYTF. The CDR3 bases are TGTGCCAGCAGGGGAGGGACAGGGGGCCGGAACTATGGCTACACCTTC.

The rearrangement links TRBV7-3 to TRBJ2-2, with a possible D match to TRBD2 (5 bases). The CDR3 covers 15 residues. The germline CDR1 and CDR2 sequences are SGHTA and FQGTGA. Trimming removed 3 bases at V and 0 bases at J, with 8 bases between. As DNA, the CDR3 is TGTGCCAGCAGCTTTGACTATACGAACACCGGGGAGCTGTTTTTT. This sequence encodes CASSFDYTNTGELFF.

The chain combines TRBV28 with TRBJ2-1, with 7 positions matching TRBD2. CDR1 MDHEN and CDR2 SYDVKM come from the germline V gene. V lost 8 bases to trimming and J lost 4 bases; unmatched junction nucleotides: 2. CDR3 length: 12 amino acids. The CDR3 loop is CASGRGYNEQFF. In nucleotides, the CDR3 is TGTGCCAGCGGGCGGGGGTACAATGAGCAGTTCTTC.

The chain joins TRBV7-2 to TRBJ1-5; D remains ambiguous. This CDR3 region has 15 residues. V lost 3 bases, J lost 3 bases, and 12 bases lay in between. Per the germline V gene, CDR1 is SGHTA and CDR2 is FQGNSA. CDR3 sequence reads: CASSFSSSSNQPQHF. CDR3 DNA: TGTGCCAGCAGCTTTAGTTCTTCCTCCAATCAGCCCCAGCATTTT. Full variable domain (rest looked up from reference TRBV7-2 and TRBJ1-5): GAGVSQSPSNKVTEKGKDVELRCDPISGHTALYWYRQSLGQGLEFLIYFQGNSAPDKSGLPSDRFSAERTGGSVSTLTIQRTQQEDSAVYLCASSFSSSSNQPQHFGDGTRLSIL.

The chain recombines TRBV7-9 with TRBJ2-3; D is tentatively TRBD1 or TRBD2 (5 bases each). CDR1 is SEHNR and CDR2 is FQNEAQ in the germline V gene (reference sequence). V lost 2 bases, J lost 4 bases, and 13 bases lay in between. The CDR3 consists of 15 residues. For the CDR3, the DNA is TGTGCCAGCAGCTTAATCGTCATGGGGGCAGATACGCAGTATTTT. Residues: CASSLIVMGADTQYF.

The J gene is TRBJ2-2, the V gene TRBV19; 14 bases agree with TRBD2. Germline CDR1 is LNHDA and CDR2 is SQIVND (reference sequence). The CDR3 sequence is 18 residues long. V trimming: 7 bases; J trimming: 7 bases; junction bases outside the gene matches: 14. Here the CDR3 reads CASNPTGLAGEVNGELFF. The CDR3 region has the DNA TGTGCCAGTAATCCAACGGGACTAGCGGGAGAGGTCAACGGGGAGCTGTTTTTT.

This clone has only one observation. V usage is TRBV6-5 and J usage is TRBJ1-3, with D maybe TRBD1 (5 bases). Trimming stripped 2 bases from V and 0 bases from J, with 11 bases between. The CDR3 consists of 16 residues. CDR1 is MNHEY, CDR2 SVGAGI, per germline. CDR3 in amino acids: CASSYGGTLSGNTIYF. CDR3 nucleotide sequence: TGTGCCAGCAGTTACGGGGGGACCCTCTCTGGAAACACCATATATTTT.

This clone was observed once. V gene TRBV5-8 combines with J gene TRBJ1-1; no firm D call. CDR3 length: 14 amino acids. The germline V gene encodes CDR1 SGHTS and CDR2 YDEGEE. V was pared by 0 bases and J by 1 base, with 7 bases between. Here the CDR3 DNA reads TGTGCCAGCAGCTTGGCCAGAACGAACACTGAAGCTTTCTTT. It codes for CASSLARTNTEAFF.

The chain uses TRBV6-1 and TRBJ1-2, with D perhaps TRBD1 (6 bases). The germline V gene has CDR1 MNHNS and CDR2 SASEGT. The CDR3 extends over 15 amino acids. The V end was cut by 5 bases, the J end by 7 bases, with 20 bases between. CDR3 region: CASSPRTEPSGGYTF. The CDR3 bases are TGTGCCAGCAGTCCGAGGACAGAGCCATCGGGTGGCTACACCTTC.

This rearrangement joins TRBV28 to TRBJ1-5; weak D call: TRBD1 (5 bases). V was clipped by 7 bases and J by 7 bases, with 17 bases between them. Germline V CDR1 and CDR2: MDHEN, SYDVKM. The CDR3 covers 14 residues. The CDR3: CASNLVGGWQPQHF. In DNA form, the CDR3 reads TGTGCCAGCAATCTGGTTGGGGGTTGGCAGCCCCAGCATTTT.

This clone was observed a single time. The genes are TRBV19 and TRBJ2-5, with TRBD1 matching over 9 bases. After removal of 5 bases from V and 4 bases from J, the junction contained 5 bases not matched to a gene. This CDR3 is built from 14 residues. Germline CDR1 is LNHDA and CDR2 is SQIVND (reference sequence). CDR3 coding DNA: TGTGCCAGTAGTCCGACAGGGGGGCGAGAGACCCAGTACTTC. This gives the protein CASSPTGGRETQYF.

The chain couples TRBV7-9 to TRBJ1-1; maybe TRBD1 (5 bases). This CDR3 contains 15 residues. Germline V gene data show CDR1 as SEHNR and CDR2 as FQNEAQ (reference sequence). Trimming removed 5 bases at V and 3 bases at J, with 16 bases between. In nucleotides, the CDR3 is TGTGCCAGCAGCCTTAGACAGCTAAGTTACACTGAAGCTTTCTTT. Translating it yields CASSLRQLSYTEAFF.

The gene calls are TRBV5-6 and TRBJ2-7; D remains unclear. The V gene's germline CDR1 is SGHDT and CDR2 YYEEEE. The CDR3 is 14 amino acids. Trimming pared 0 bases from V and 2 bases from J, leaving 9 bases between. The CDR3, as DNA: TGTGCCAGCAGCTTGGACAGTCGAACCTACGAGCAGTACTTC. It encodes CASSLDSRTYEQYF. Together with reference TRBV5-6 and TRBJ2-7, the CDR3 gives the full variable domain: DAGVTQSPTHLIKTRGQQVTLRCSPKSGHDTVSWYQQALGQGPQFIFQYYEEEERQRGNFPDRFSGHQFPNYSSELNVNALLLGDSALYLCASSLDSRTYEQYFGPGTRLTVT.

The rearrangement links TRBV6-5 to TRBJ2-7; possibly TRBD2 for D (6 bases). The V gene lost 5 bases and the J gene lost 4 bases, with 15 bases spanning the gap. The germline V gene encodes CDR1 MNHEY and CDR2 SVGAGI. The CDR3 sequence is 14 residues long. The CDR3 region is CASSLGGAGYEQYF. CDR3 bases: TGTGCCAGCAGTCTCGGGGGAGCAGGGTACGAGCAGTACTTC.

J is TRBJ1-6 and V is TRBV7-3; D unresolved. This CDR3 contains 14 residues. In germline, CDR1 is SGHTA, CDR2 FQGTGA. The germline V and J ends were trimmed by 2 bases and 5 bases, with 7 bases remaining between them. The CDR3 loop reads CASSLERDNSPLHF. The CDR3 DNA reads TGTGCCAGCAGCTTAGAAAGGGATAATTCACCCCTCCACTTT.

The chain recombines TRBV7-9 with TRBJ1-2; TRBD1 matches at 9 bases. V was clipped by 5 bases and J by 4 bases; unmatched bases: 5. CDR1 is SEHNR, CDR2 FQNEAQ, per germline (reference sequence). The CDR3 extends over 14 amino acids. The CDR3 coding sequence is TGTGCCAGCAGCGGGGACAGGGCGGTCTATGGCTACACCTTC. Translating it yields CASSGDRAVYGYTF.

This chain connects TRBV15 to TRBJ1-2; TRBD1 agrees at 8 bases. The J segment lost 3 bases and the V segment lost 4 bases, leaving 4 bases of the junction unmatched. Per germline, CDR1 LNHNV and CDR2 YYDKDF (reference sequence). The CDR3 consists of 14 residues. CDR3 region: CATSTDRAHYGYTF. DNA of the CDR3: TGTGCCACCAGCACGGACAGGGCTCACTATGGCTACACCTTC.

The chain is built from TRBV2 and TRBJ2-6; the match to TRBD2 covers 13 bases. CDR3 length equals 19 residues. V gave up 5 bases and J gave up 0 bases; unmatched junction bases: 7. The germline CDR1 and CDR2 sequences are SNHLY and FYNNEI. In nucleotides, the CDR3 is TGTGCCAGCAGTAGGACTAGCGGGAGACGGATCTCTGGGGCCAACGTCCTGACTTTC. Translation gives CASSRTSGRRISGANVLTF. Together with reference TRBV2 and TRBJ2-6, the CDR3 gives the full variable domain: EPEVTQTPSHQVTQMGQEVILRCVPISNHLYFYWYRQILGQKVEFLVSFYNNEISEKSEIFDDQFSVERPDGSNFTLKIRSTKLEDSAMYFCASSRTSGRRISGANVLTFGAGSRLTVL.

The chain uses TRBV7-2 and TRBJ1-1, with 7 bases identical to TRBD1. The V gene's germline CDR1 is SGHTA and CDR2 FQGNSA. CDR3 length: 13 amino acids. Trimming cost V 5 bases and J 4 bases; bases outside gene matches: 4. CDR3 nucleotides: TGTGCCAGCAGCCTGGACAGGATCACTGAAGCTTTCTTT. Translated: CASSLDRITEAFF.